This T cell receptor beta chain was retrieved from a study of T cell changes during pregnancy in multiple sclerosis. Measured with immunoSEQ multiplex PCR; TCRdb has only the in-frame clones, and not every one. In the table there are roughly 32,000 clones, 85% to 95% of which are singletons. The junction had 5 bases not matched to a gene; V was cut back by 1 base and J by 8 bases. The CDR3 loop spans 15 amino acids. Germline V lookup: CDR1 SGHDN, CDR2 FVKESK. The sequencing here drew on CD4+ T cells from peripheral blood mononuclear cells, taken in the second trimester of pregnancy. This TCR was recovered from a female donor with multiple sclerosis, enrolled in a pregnancy study. The chain couples TRBV14 to TRBJ2-2, with 9 bases lining up with TRBD1. In DNA form, the CDR3 reads TGTGCCAGCAGCCAAGTGCCACAGGGGGCAGGGGAGCTGTTTTTT. Translated: CASSQVPQGAGELFF.